Below are 25 T cell receptor beta chains sequenced from a single sample in a study of PD-L1 blockade in urothelial cancer. Time point of the sample: peripheral blood 6 weeks after treatment start. This table comes from immunoSEQ multiplex PCR, and its TCRdb copy is limited to in-frame clones, with some not included. The sample includes tens of thousands of clones, roughly 86% of them seen just once. The input for sequencing was PBMCs, taken around atezolizumab (anti-PD-L1) treatment. The receptors were gathered from a man between 60 and 75 years old with urothelial cancer.

The chain carries TRBV2 and TRBJ1-1; TRBD1 might be the D (6 bases). V was clipped by 6 bases and J by 0 bases, with 11 bases between them. CDR1 SNHLY and CDR2 FYNNEI come from the germline V gene. CDR3 length: 14 amino acids. Written as DNA, the CDR3 is TGTGCCAGCAGAGGCGGACAGCTGAACACTGAAGCTTTCTTT. Encoded protein: CASRGGQLNTEAFF.

This chain uses TRBV11-2 with TRBJ2-7, with a possible D match to TRBD1 (6 bases). The CDR3 spans 15 residues. CDR1 SGHAT and CDR2 FQNNGV come from the germline V gene. Trimming left V 5 bases short and J 0 bases short, with 14 bases between. The CDR3 sequence: CASSQSDRLSYEQYF. DNA of the CDR3: TGTGCCAGCAGCCAATCGGACAGACTCTCCTACGAGCAGTACTTC.

The J gene is TRBJ1-2, the V gene TRBV7-9; TRBD1 aligns across 10 bases. CDR1 SEHNR and CDR2 FQNEAQ come from the germline V gene (reference sequence). CDR3 length: 14 amino acids. With 3 bases clipped from V and 8 bases from J, the junction kept 6 bases outside the gene matches. This chain's CDR3 is CASSFSGTGVGYTF. DNA for the CDR3: TGTGCCAGCAGCTTCTCCGGGACAGGGGTCGGCTACACCTTC.

The rearrangement joins TRBV29-1 to TRBJ2-4; 8 bases agree with TRBD2. V shed 7 bases and J 1 base; nucleotides not matched to a gene: 9. Germline V gene data show CDR1 as SQVTM and CDR2 as ANQGSEA. This CDR3 has 15 amino acids. The CDR3 here is CSAVGGGAAKNIQYF. The DNA for the CDR3 is TGCAGCGCGGTCGGGGGGGGCGCCGCCAAAAACATTCAGTACTTC.

The chain combines TRBV6-6 with TRBJ1-3; no reliable D call. This CDR3 has 15 residues. From germline, CDR1 is MNHNY and CDR2 SVGAGI (reference sequence). V lost 7 bases and J lost 0, with 13 bases in between. DNA of the CDR3: TGTGCCAGCATCCTTGGGCAGAGCTCTGGAAACACCATATATTTT. Its translation: CASILGQSSGNTIYF.

This clone has only one observation. V gene TRBV2 combines with J gene TRBJ2-7, with 7 bases fitting TRBD2. With 6 bases clipped from V and 2 bases from J, the junction kept 7 bases outside the gene matches. Germline CDR1 is SNHLY and CDR2 is FYNNEI. The CDR3 totals 14 residues. CDR3 in amino acids: CASRTGTNTYEQYF. The CDR3 region has the DNA TGTGCCAGCAGAACCGGGACTAACACCTACGAGCAGTACTTC.

This rearrangement joins TRBV29-1 to TRBJ1-3, with a tentative D call TRBD1 (5 bases). This CDR3 region has 12 residues. CDR1 and CDR2 from the germline V gene are SQVTM and ANQGSEA. Between the trimmed V and J ends, which lost 5 bases and 3 bases, there was a span of 8 bases. CDR3 in amino acids: CSVLGGGNTIYF. Here the CDR3 DNA reads TGCAGCGTTCTGGGGGGTGGAAACACCATATATTTT.

Only a few counts were recorded for this clone. The rearrangement links TRBV11-2 to TRBJ1-6; D is unresolved. Trimming pared 1 base from V and 14 bases from J, leaving 12 bases between. In germline, CDR1 is SGHAT, CDR2 FQNNGV. The CDR3 covers 13 residues. CDR3 DNA: TGTGCCAGCAGCTTAGTGGCATCAATAACCCTCCACTTT. Its protein is CASSLVASITLHF.

This chain uses TRBV6-1 with TRBJ1-6, with D unresolved. Per germline, CDR1 MNHNS and CDR2 SASEGT. This CDR3 has 13 residues. Trimming cost V 4 bases and J 6 bases, with 7 bases left between them. CDR3 DNA sequence: TGTGCCAGCAGTGTGCAGGTTAATTCACCCCTCCACTTT. It specifies CASSVQVNSPLHF.

This sequence joins TRBV5-8 and TRBJ1-1; D not resolved. V gave up 6 bases and J gave up 1 base, with 10 bases separating them. The CDR3 has 13 amino acids. The V gene's germline CDR1 is SGHTS and CDR2 YDEGEE. The chain's CDR3 is CASNRYGNTEAFF. CDR3 bases: TGTGCCAGCAACCGTTACGGGAACACTGAAGCTTTCTTT.

This chain links TRBV6-5 with TRBJ1-3; D is possibly TRBD1 (5 bases). This CDR3 is 14 amino acids long. V was trimmed by 9 bases and J by 0 bases, leaving 12 bases between them. Germline V CDR1 and CDR2: MNHEY, SVGAGI. The DNA of the CDR3 is TGTGCCAGTAAGCAGGGAAACTCTGGAAACACCATATATTTT. Translated: CASKQGNSGNTIYF.

The V gene is TRBV6-1, the J gene TRBJ1-4, with D possibly matching TRBD1 (6 bases). V lost 9 bases and J lost 4, with 12 bases in between. This CDR3 spans 13 amino acids. Per germline, CDR1 MNHNS and CDR2 SASEGT. CDR3 in DNA: TGTGCCAGTGGATCCAGGGGTAATGAAAAACTGTTTTTT. Translating it yields CASGSRGNEKLFF.

The gene calls are TRBV4-1 and TRBJ1-4; 10 nucleotides align to TRBD1. J lost 0 bases, V lost 5 bases, and 6 bases had no gene match. The CDR3 runs 17 residues. The germline CDR1 and CDR2 sequences are MGHRA and YSYEKL. The CDR3 region is CASSTRDRGATNEKLFF. CDR3 DNA: TGCGCCAGCAGCACCCGGGACAGGGGAGCAACTAATGAAAAACTGTTTTTT.

This clone appeared a single time. This chain links TRBV11-1 with TRBJ2-2; D is undetermined. CDR1 and CDR2 from the germline V gene are SGHAT and FQDESV (reference sequence). V lost 2 bases, J lost 7 bases, and 11 bases lay in between. The length of the CDR3 is 14 residues. The CDR3 nucleotides are TGTGCCAGCAGCTTATTCCGGTATGGCGGGGAGCTGTTTTTT. Protein product: CASSLFRYGGELFF. The whole variable domain, remainder taken from reference TRBV11-1 and TRBJ2-2, is EAEVAQSPRYKITEKSQAVAFWCDPISGHATLYWYRQILGQGPELLVQFQDESVVDDSQLPKDRFSAERLKGVDSTLKIQPAELGDSAMYLCASSLFRYGGELFFGEGSRLTVL.

This clone was found once. The chain couples TRBV4-2 to TRBJ2-5, with 8 bases identical to TRBD2. The J segment lost 9 bases and the V segment lost 4 bases, leaving 10 bases of the junction unmatched. This CDR3 is built from 14 residues. Germline CDR1 reads LGHNA; CDR2 reads YNFKEQ. The CDR3 nucleotides read TGTGCCAGCAGCCCCCGGGGGGGGGCCGGTTCCCAGTACTTC. Protein product: CASSPRGGAGSQYF.

This chain links TRBV7-2 with TRBJ2-7; 8 positions match TRBD2. J lost 3 bases, V lost 5 bases, and 9 bases had no gene match. This CDR3 is 15 amino acids long. Per germline, CDR1 SGHTA and CDR2 FQGNSA. CDR3 region: CASSQMRLAFYEQYF. DNA for the CDR3: TGTGCCAGCAGCCAAATGCGACTAGCGTTCTACGAGCAGTACTTC.

This sequence joins TRBV4-2 and TRBJ2-1, with TRBD2 identical over 11 bases. The CDR3 extends over 22 amino acids. With V trimmed by 0 bases and J by 0 bases, 16 bases remained unmatched. From germline, CDR1 is LGHNA and CDR2 YNFKEQ. CDR3: CASSQDWVAGGRDLSSYNEQFF. In DNA form, the CDR3 reads TGTGCCAGCAGCCAAGATTGGGTAGCGGGGGGGAGAGACCTGAGCTCCTACAATGAGCAGTTCTTC.

The chain employs TRBV11-3 and TRBJ2-5; 7 nucleotides match TRBD1. The CDR3 is made up of 14 amino acids. After removal of 5 bases from V and 5 bases from J, the junction contained 8 bases not matched to a gene. Germline V gene lookup returns CDR1 SGHNT and CDR2 YENEEA. The CDR3 is CASSLGQALETQYF. As DNA, the CDR3 is TGTGCCAGCAGCCTCGGACAGGCTCTGGAGACCCAGTACTTC.

The V call is TRBV18, the J call TRBJ1-1; 7 nucleotides agree with TRBD1. V was clipped by 4 bases and J by 3 bases; unmatched bases: 8. This CDR3 has 15 amino acids. Germline CDR1 KGHSH, CDR2 LQKENI. The CDR3 loop reads CASSRRQGPDTEAFF. CDR3 nucleotide sequence: TGTGCCAGCTCACGCAGACAGGGACCTGACACTGAAGCTTTCTTT.

This clone was observed once. The chain is built from TRBV5-6 and TRBJ2-7, with 10 bases identical to TRBD1. This CDR3 spans 15 amino acids. In germline, CDR1 is SGHDT, CDR2 YYEEEE. The J segment lost 2 bases and the V segment lost 4 bases, leaving 6 bases of the junction unmatched. Written as DNA, the CDR3 is TGTGCCAGCAGCACTTTTGGACAGGGGGCCTACGAGCAGTACTTC. Translated, it gives CASSTFGQGAYEQYF.

This chain links TRBV10-3 with TRBJ2-7; 7 positions match TRBD2. Germline loops: CDR1 ENHRY, CDR2 SYGVKD. Trimming cost V 4 bases and J 4 bases; bases outside gene matches: 7. The CDR3 is 14 residues long. The DNA of the CDR3 is TGTGCCATCAGTGGGACTACGGGGGGTTACGAGCAGTACTTC. The encoded protein is CAISGTTGGYEQYF.

In nucleotides, the CDR3 is TGTGCCAGCAGCTTAAGGGGCTCCGCCTCCGGAGATACGCAGTATTTT. The encoded protein is CASSLRGSASGDTQYF. The J gene is TRBJ2-3, the V gene TRBV9; D may be TRBD1 (5 bases). This CDR3 spans 16 amino acids. Germline CDR1 reads SGDLS; CDR2 reads YYNGEE. The ends were cut back, 4 bases at V and 5 bases at J, with 20 bases in the middle.

The genes are TRBV10-3 and TRBJ2-2; TRBD2 matches at 11 bases. The CDR3 totals 16 residues. The junction had 5 bases not matched to a gene; V was cut back by 2 bases and J by 6 bases. Germline V lookup: CDR1 ENHRY, CDR2 SYGVKD. CDR3 sequence reads: CAISETSGGNPGELFF. In DNA form, the CDR3 reads TGTGCCATCAGTGAGACTAGCGGGGGAAACCCCGGGGAGCTGTTTTTT.

The V and J genes are TRBV4-1 and TRBJ1-3; D is perhaps TRBD1 (6 bases). Per the germline V gene, CDR1 is MGHRA and CDR2 is YSYEKL. CDR3 size: 16 residues. V lost 4 bases and J 0 bases, leaving 13 bases between the germline ends. CDR3 protein: CASSLVTGTSGNTIYF. CDR3 DNA sequence: TGCGCCAGCAGCCTAGTAACAGGGACCTCTGGAAACACCATATATTTT.

The rearrangement uses TRBV6-6 and TRBJ1-6; 7 nucleotides agree with TRBD1. V gave up 9 bases and J gave up 7 bases; unmatched junction bases: 6. In germline, CDR1 is MNHNY, CDR2 SVGAGI (reference sequence). This CDR3 comprises 13 residues. The CDR3 DNA is TGTGCCAGGACCGGGACAGCCAATTCACCCCTCCACTTT. This codes for CARTGTANSPLHF.